These 18 T cell receptor beta chains were sequenced from one sample in a study of blood T cell repertoires in COVID-19. Only in-frame clones appear in the TCRdb table, and some are missing; sequencing was by immunoSEQ multiplex PCR. Among hundreds of thousands of clones listed, about nine tenths were seen once. Specimen: peripheral blood. These receptors came from a woman aged 30 to 39 with active or convalescent COVID-19.

The chain recombines TRBV6-2 or TRBV6-3 with TRBJ2-5; TRBD1 might be the D (6 bases). V was shortened by 5 bases and J by 2 bases, with 12 bases between the two germline ends. Germline V gene lookup returns CDR1 MNHEY and CDR2 SVGEGT. This CDR3 comprises 14 residues. CDR3 amino acids: CASSTQGSQETQYF. The CDR3 coding sequence is TGTGCCAGCAGTACACAGGGTTCGCAAGAGACCCAGTACTTC.

This clone was counted between two and nine times. CDR3 region: CASSLEGRSNQPQHF. CDR3 sequence (DNA): TGCGCCAGCAGCTTGGAGGGGAGGAGCAATCAGCCCCAGCATTTT. This chain connects TRBV5-1 to TRBJ1-5; a weak D match, TRBD1 (5 bases). Per germline, CDR1 SGHRS and CDR2 YFSETQ. The germline V and J ends were trimmed by 0 bases and 1 base, with 8 bases remaining between them. The CDR3 loop spans 15 amino acids.

The rearrangement uses TRBV10-2 and TRBJ1-6; 9 nucleotides align to TRBD1. The germline gives CDR1 WSHSY, CDR2 SAAADI. This CDR3 is 14 amino acids long. V gave up 8 bases and J gave up 10 bases; unmatched junction bases: 9. The CDR3 loop reads CASLTGTGISPLHF. The CDR3, as DNA: TGCGCCAGCCTTACCGGGACAGGGATCTCACCCCTCCACTTT.

The chain joins TRBV5-8 to TRBJ2-5; TRBD1 matches at 8 bases. Germline V lookup: CDR1 SGHTS, CDR2 YDEGEE. V was clipped by 4 bases and J by 1 base; unmatched bases: 6. This CDR3 contains 15 residues. The DNA of the CDR3 is TGTGCCAGCAGCATAGGACAGGGAGGCCAAGAGACCCAGTACTTC. It encodes CASSIGQGGQETQYF.

This clone has only one observation. The V gene is TRBV18, the J gene TRBJ1-1, with a possible D match to TRBD1 (5 bases). Germline V CDR1 and CDR2: KGHSH, LQKENI. CDR3 length: 16 amino acids. V lost 5 bases to trimming and J lost 0 bases, with 16 bases between them. The CDR3 DNA reads TGTGCCAGCTCATCGGGAGGGGTACCCATGAACACTGAAGCTTTCTTT. Protein sequence: CASSSGGVPMNTEAFF.

CDR3 DNA sequence: TGCGCCAGCACCCGGACAGGGGGGACCGGGGAGCTGTTTTTT. Translating gives CASTRTGGTGELFF. The genes are TRBV4-1 and TRBJ2-2; 10 nucleotides line up with TRBD1. V shed 7 bases, J shed 5 bases, and the junction held 4 bases outside the gene matches. Germline values: CDR1 MGHRA, CDR2 YSYEKL. CDR3 length equals 14 residues.

This clone was counted a single time. This rearrangement joins TRBV18 to TRBJ2-3, with 8 bases matching TRBD2. The CDR3 runs 17 residues. Germline CDR1 is KGHSH and CDR2 is LQKENI. J was trimmed by 1 base and V by 3 bases; bases with no gene match: 9. CDR3: CASSPGSRGGGTDTQYF. In nucleotides, the CDR3 is TGTGCCAGCTCACCCGGATCTCGGGGGGGCGGCACAGATACGCAGTATTTT.

This chain uses TRBV5-8 with TRBJ1-2; D gene unclear. The V and J ends lost 3 bases and 0 bases respectively, with 12 bases between them. The CDR3 covers 15 residues. The germline V gene has CDR1 SGHTS and CDR2 YDEGEE. CDR3 sequence: CASSSNPGPNYGYTF. DNA for the CDR3: TGTGCCAGCAGCTCCAATCCGGGTCCTAACTATGGCTACACCTTC.

V gene TRBV15 combines with J gene TRBJ1-2; D gene uncertain. V was clipped by 4 bases and J by 0 bases, with 9 bases between them. The CDR3 is 14 amino acids. Germline-derived CDR1 and CDR2 are LNHNV and YYDKDF (reference sequence). The CDR3 reads CATSTLDTNYGYTF. CDR3 coding DNA: TGTGCCACCAGCACCCTCGACACTAACTATGGCTACACCTTC.

This clone has a handful of counts. This chain links TRBV6-1 with TRBJ2-1; TRBD2 aligns across 8 bases. The CDR3 totals 15 residues. The V gene's germline CDR1 is MNHNS and CDR2 SASEGT. V shed 3 bases, J shed 4 bases, and the junction held 5 bases outside the gene matches. The CDR3 here is CASSDVSGDYNEQFF. Here the CDR3 DNA reads TGTGCCAGCAGTGATGTTAGCGGGGATTACAATGAGCAGTTCTTC.

This chain links TRBV5-1 with TRBJ2-7, with 8 bases aligning to TRBD2. V lost 2 bases to trimming and J lost 0 bases; unmatched junction nucleotides: 7. CDR1 and CDR2 from the germline V gene are SGHRS and YFSETQ. The CDR3 runs to 16 residues. The CDR3 loop reads CASSFDIAGSSYEQYF. The CDR3, as DNA: TGCGCCAGCAGCTTTGACATAGCGGGATCCTCCTACGAGCAGTACTTC. Filled out from reference TRBV5-1 and TRBJ2-7, the complete variable domain reads KAGVTQTPRYLIKTRGQQVTLSCSPISGHRSVSWYQQTPGQGLQFLFEYFSETQRNKGNFPGRFSGRQFSNSRSEMNVSTLELGDSALYLCASSFDIAGSSYEQYFGPGTRLTVT.

Here the CDR3 reads CAWSVSRYTEAFF. The CDR3 DNA follows: TGTGCCTGGAGTGTGAGTCGGTACACTGAAGCTTTCTTT. The chain is built from TRBV30 and TRBJ1-1; D call uncertain. Germline V gives CDR1 GTSNPN, CDR2 SVGIG (reference sequence). V dropped 0 bases and J dropped 3 bases, with 8 bases sitting between them. The CDR3 totals 13 residues.

Here the CDR3 DNA reads TGTGCCAGCAGTTTGGGGGCAGGCATGGGCTACACCTTC. It translates to CASSLGAGMGYTF. The genes are TRBV12-3 or TRBV12-4 and TRBJ1-2, with a possible D match to TRBD1 (6 bases). V dropped 3 bases and J dropped 8 bases, with 13 bases sitting between them. The CDR3 contains 13 residues.

This clone was seen only a few times. The CDR3 is CAWRASVQGTSEAFF. In nucleotides, the CDR3 is TGTGCCTGGAGGGCGTCGGTACAGGGCACTTCTGAAGCTTTCTTT. This rearrangement joins TRBV30 to TRBJ1-1; tentatively, D is TRBD1 (6 bases). V was trimmed by 3 bases and J by 6 bases, leaving 20 bases between them. This CDR3 region has 15 residues. CDR1 and CDR2 (germline): GTSNPN, SVGIG (reference sequence).

The rearrangement uses TRBV5-6 and TRBJ1-2, with 7 bases lining up with TRBD1. Germline V gene sequence: CDR1 SGHDT, CDR2 YYEEEE. Trimming at V came to 0 bases and at J to 4 bases, leaving 12 bases not matched to a gene. The CDR3 extends over 17 amino acids. The CDR3 spells CASSLGGQLPSIYGYTF. In DNA form, the CDR3 reads TGTGCCAGCAGCTTGGGGGGACAGCTCCCAAGCATCTATGGCTACACCTTC. The variable domain in full, completed from reference TRBV5-6 and TRBJ1-2, reads DAGVTQSPTHLIKTRGQQVTLRCSPKSGHDTVSWYQQALGQGPQFIFQYYEEEERQRGNFPDRFSGHQFPNYSSELNVNALLLGDSALYLCASSLGGQLPSIYGYTFGSGTRLTVV.

This chain links TRBV5-1 with TRBJ2-1; 12 positions match TRBD1. The junction had 7 bases not matched to a gene; V was cut back by 4 bases and J by 8 bases. Looked up from germline, CDR1 is SGHRS and CDR2 is YFSETQ. This CDR3 contains 15 residues. CDR3 loop: CASSLGQGAWDEQFF. The CDR3 nucleotides are TGCGCCAGCAGCCTGGGACAGGGGGCCTGGGATGAGCAGTTCTTC.

This chain links TRBV21-1 with TRBJ1-1; TRBD1 reflects the table's D call only, with no check against the DNA. TRBV21-1 is given as a pseudogene. This CDR3 has 15 amino acids. This CDR3 is CASSKRRTALCEAFF. CDR3 DNA sequence: TGTGCCAGCAGCAAACGACGGACAGCCCTTTGCGAAGCTTTCTTT.

The V gene is TRBV4-1, the J gene TRBJ1-5, with 10 bases fitting TRBD1. Germline-derived CDR1 and CDR2 are MGHRA and YSYEKL. Trimming removed 1 base from V and 9 bases from J; junction bases left unmatched: 9. The CDR3 contains 16 residues. The DNA of the CDR3 is TGCGCCAGCAGCCAAGCGCAGGACAGGGGGACCGCGCCCCAGCATTTT. Its protein product is CASSQAQDRGTAPQHF.